The present T cell receptor (beta chain) was sequenced within a study of T-cell memory formation after mild COVID-19. Study overall: TCR clusters were mostly donor specific.

Each CDR3 protein gets one entry after TCRdb re-called the 5' RACE reads with MiXCR. Of about 560,000 distinct CDR3 sequences listed, 15% to 20% are singletons. The sample holds a few counts of this clonotype. In germline, CDR1 is MNHEY, CDR2 SVGAGI. V lost 6 bases to trimming and J lost 3 bases; unmatched junction nucleotides: 9. This CDR3 has 18 residues. This TCR came from an adult woman who had mild COVID-19 (a few samples of this study predate the infection). Cell type and time point are not known. What was sequenced was PBMCs or a T cell subset sorted from them (not recorded which). V is TRBV6-5 and J is TRBJ2-1; 15 positions match TRBD2. CDR3 DNA: TGTGCCAGCAGAATCGGACTAGCGGGAGGGCCAGGCTACAATGAGCAGTTCTTC. Translation: CASRIGLAGGPGYNEQFF.